The clone carrying this T cell receptor (beta chain) has only a few counts. This sample is drawn from a study of T cells in Graves' hyperthyroidism and ophthalmopathy. TCR beta CDR3 regions were amplified from RNA. The primer set for the first-round RT-PCR of the TCR CDR3 was HTBI. TCRdb itself ran the multiplex PCR reads through MiXCR, one entry per CDR3 protein. Here the sample spans roughly 570,000 distinct CDR3 sequences, more than 15% being singletons. Sequencing used blood. The clonotype was recovered from a young woman with Graves' hyperthyroidism.

CDR3 residues: CASSELRGVNTEAFF. DNA for the CDR3: TGTGCCAGCAGTGAGCTACGGGGAGTGAACACTGAAGCTTTCTTT. The chain uses TRBV6-2 or TRBV6-3 and TRBJ1-1; no definite D call. Trimming took 5 bases from V and 0 from J, leaving 13 bases between them. This CDR3 contains 15 residues. CDR1 and CDR2 (germline): MNHEY, SVGEGT.